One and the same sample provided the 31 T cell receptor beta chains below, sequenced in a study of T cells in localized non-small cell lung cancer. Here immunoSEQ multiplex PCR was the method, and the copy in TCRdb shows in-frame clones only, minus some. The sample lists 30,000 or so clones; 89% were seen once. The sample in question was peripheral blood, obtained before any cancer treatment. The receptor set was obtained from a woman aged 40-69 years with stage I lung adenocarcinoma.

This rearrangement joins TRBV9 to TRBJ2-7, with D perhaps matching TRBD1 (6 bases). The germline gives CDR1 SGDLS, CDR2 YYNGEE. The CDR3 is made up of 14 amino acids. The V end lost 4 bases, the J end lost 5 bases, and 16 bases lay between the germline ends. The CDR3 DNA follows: TGTGCCAGCAGCACAAACCCGACAGGTGACGAGCAGTACTTC. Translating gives CASSTNPTGDEQYF.

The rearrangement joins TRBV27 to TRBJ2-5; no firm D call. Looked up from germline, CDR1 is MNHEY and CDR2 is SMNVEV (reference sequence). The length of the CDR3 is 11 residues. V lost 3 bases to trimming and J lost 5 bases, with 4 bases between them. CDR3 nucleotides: TGTGCCAGCAGTTTCGAGGAGACCCAGTACTTC. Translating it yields CASSFEETQYF.

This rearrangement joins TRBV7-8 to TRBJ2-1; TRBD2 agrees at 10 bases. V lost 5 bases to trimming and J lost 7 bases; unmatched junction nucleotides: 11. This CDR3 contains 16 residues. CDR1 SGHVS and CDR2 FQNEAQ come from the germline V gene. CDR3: CASSPSSGRRSNEQFF. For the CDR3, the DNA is TGTGCCAGCAGCCCCTCTAGCGGGAGACGATCTAATGAGCAGTTCTTC.

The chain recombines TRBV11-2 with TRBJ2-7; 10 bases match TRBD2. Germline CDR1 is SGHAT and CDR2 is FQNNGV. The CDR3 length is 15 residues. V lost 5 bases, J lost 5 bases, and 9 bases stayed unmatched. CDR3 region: CASSLGSSGSHEQYF. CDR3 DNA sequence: TGTGCCAGCAGCCTCGGATCTAGCGGGAGCCACGAGCAGTACTTC.

The CDR3 is CASSWETGLGANVLTF. CDR3 DNA: TGTGCCAGCAGCTGGGAGACAGGGCTGGGGGCCAACGTCCTGACTTTC. This chain joins TRBV5-8 and TRBJ2-6, with TRBD1 identical over 7 bases. The V segment lost 3 bases and the J segment 4 bases; nucleotides outside the gene matches: 7. Germline V gene sequence: CDR1 SGHTS, CDR2 YDEGEE. CDR3 size: 16 residues.

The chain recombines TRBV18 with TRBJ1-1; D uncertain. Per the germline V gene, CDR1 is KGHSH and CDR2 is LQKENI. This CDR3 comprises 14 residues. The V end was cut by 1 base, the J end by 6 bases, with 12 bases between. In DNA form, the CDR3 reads TGTGCCAGCTCACCACAGGGCGGGCGCGCTGAAGCTTTCTTT. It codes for CASSPQGGRAEAFF.

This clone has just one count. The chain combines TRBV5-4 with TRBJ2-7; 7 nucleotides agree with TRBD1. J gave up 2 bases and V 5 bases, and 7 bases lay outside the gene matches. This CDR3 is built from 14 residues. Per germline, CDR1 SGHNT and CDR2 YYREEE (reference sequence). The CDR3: CASSVNRGPYEQYF. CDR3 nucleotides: TGTGCCAGCAGTGTTAACAGGGGACCCTACGAGCAGTACTTC.

CDR3 region: CASSPIDSNQPQHF. The DNA of the CDR3 is TGTGCCAGCAGCCCGATAGATAGCAATCAGCCCCAGCATTTT. The genes are TRBV7-9 and TRBJ1-5, with unresolved D. Germline assignment: CDR1 SEHNR and CDR2 FQNEAQ (reference sequence). The V end lost 5 bases, the J end lost 0 bases, and 8 bases lay between the germline ends. The CDR3 consists of 14 residues.

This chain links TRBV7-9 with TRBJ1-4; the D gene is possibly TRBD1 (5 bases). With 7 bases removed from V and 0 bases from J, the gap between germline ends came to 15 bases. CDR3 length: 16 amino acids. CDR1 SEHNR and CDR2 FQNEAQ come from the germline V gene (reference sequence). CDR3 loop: CASTSGRATTNEKLFF. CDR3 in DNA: TGTGCCAGCACCTCGGGCAGGGCTACAACTAATGAAAAACTGTTTTTT.

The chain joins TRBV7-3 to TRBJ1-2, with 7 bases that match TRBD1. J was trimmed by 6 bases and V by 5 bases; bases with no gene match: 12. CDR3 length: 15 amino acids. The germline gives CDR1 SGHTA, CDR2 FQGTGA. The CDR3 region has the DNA TGTGCCAGCAGCCCGACCTGGACAGGTAGAGATGGCTACACCTTC. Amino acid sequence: CASSPTWTGRDGYTF.

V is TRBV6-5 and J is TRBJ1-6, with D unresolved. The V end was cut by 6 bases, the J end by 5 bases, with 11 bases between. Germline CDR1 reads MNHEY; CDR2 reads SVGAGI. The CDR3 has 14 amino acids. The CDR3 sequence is CASSAGFDNSPLHF. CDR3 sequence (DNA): TGTGCCAGCAGCGCCGGGTTCGATAATTCACCCCTCCACTTT.

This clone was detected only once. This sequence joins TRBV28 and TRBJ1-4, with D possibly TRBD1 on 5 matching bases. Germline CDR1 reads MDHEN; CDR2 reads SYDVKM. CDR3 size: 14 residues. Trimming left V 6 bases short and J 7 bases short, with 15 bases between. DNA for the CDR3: TGTGCCAGCAGGACTTCCCGGGGCCGTGAAAAACTGTTTTTT. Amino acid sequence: CASRTSRGREKLFF. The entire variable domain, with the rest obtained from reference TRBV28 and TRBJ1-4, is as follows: DVKVTQSSRYLVKRTGEKVFLECVQDMDHENMFWYRQDPGLGLRLIYFSYDVKMKEKGDIPEGYSVSREKKERFSLILESASTNQTSMYLCASRTSRGREKLFFGSGTQLSVL.

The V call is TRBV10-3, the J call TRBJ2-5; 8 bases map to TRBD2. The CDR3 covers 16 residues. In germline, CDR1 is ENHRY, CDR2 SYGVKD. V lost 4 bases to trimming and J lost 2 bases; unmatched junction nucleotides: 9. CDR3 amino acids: CAISGPGLVGQETQYF. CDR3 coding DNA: TGTGCCATCAGTGGGCCGGGACTAGTGGGACAAGAGACCCAGTACTTC.

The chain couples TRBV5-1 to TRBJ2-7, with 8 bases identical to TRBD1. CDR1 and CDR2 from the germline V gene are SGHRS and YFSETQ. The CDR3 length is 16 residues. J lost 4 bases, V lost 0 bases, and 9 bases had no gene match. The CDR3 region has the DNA TGCGCCAGCAGCTTGGCCCCGTCAGGGGGCTCGTACGAGCAGTACTTC. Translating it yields CASSLAPSGGSYEQYF.

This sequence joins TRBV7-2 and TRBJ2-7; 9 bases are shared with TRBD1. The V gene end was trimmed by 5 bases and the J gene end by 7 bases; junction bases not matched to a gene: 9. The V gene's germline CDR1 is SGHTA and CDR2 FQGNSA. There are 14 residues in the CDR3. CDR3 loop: CASSPLGTGREQYF. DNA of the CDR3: TGTGCCAGCAGCCCTCTAGGGACAGGGAGGGAGCAGTACTTC.

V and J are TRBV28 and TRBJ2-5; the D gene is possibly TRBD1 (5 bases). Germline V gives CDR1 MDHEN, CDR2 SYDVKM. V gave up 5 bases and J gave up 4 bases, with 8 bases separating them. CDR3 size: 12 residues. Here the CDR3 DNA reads TGTGCCAGCAGTGAAGACAGAGAGACCCAGTACTTC. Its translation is CASSEDRETQYF.

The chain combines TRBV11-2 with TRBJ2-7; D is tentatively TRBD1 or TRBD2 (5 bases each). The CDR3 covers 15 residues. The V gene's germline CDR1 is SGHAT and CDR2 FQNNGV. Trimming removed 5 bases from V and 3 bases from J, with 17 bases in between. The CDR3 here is CASSLLGGPYYEQYF. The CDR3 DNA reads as TGTGCCAGCAGCCTTCTTGGGGGACCCTACTACGAGCAGTACTTC.

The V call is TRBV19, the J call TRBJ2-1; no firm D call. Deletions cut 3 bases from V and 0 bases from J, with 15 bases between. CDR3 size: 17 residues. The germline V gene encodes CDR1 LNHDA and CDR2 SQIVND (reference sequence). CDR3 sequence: CASSMPALYSSYNEQFF. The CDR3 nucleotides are TGTGCCAGTAGTATGCCAGCGCTATACAGCTCCTACAATGAGCAGTTCTTC.

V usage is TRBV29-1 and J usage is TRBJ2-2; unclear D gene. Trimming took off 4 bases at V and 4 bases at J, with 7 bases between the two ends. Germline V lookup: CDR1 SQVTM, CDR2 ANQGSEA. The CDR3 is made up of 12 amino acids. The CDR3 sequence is CSVGLTTGELFF. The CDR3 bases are TGCAGCGTTGGACTGACCACCGGGGAGCTGTTTTTT.

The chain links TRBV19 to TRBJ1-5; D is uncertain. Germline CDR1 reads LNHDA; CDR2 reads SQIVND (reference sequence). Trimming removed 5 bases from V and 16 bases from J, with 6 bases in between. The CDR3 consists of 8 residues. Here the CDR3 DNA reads TGTGCCAGTAGTCCGGGACATTTT. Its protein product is CASSPGHF.

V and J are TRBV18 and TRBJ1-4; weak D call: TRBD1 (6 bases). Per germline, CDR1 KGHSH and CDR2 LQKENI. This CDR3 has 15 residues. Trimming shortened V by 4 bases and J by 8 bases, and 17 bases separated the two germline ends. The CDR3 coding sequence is TGTGCCAGCTCACTGAATGGGGGGCCACGGGAAAAACTGTTTTTT. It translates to CASSLNGGPREKLFF.

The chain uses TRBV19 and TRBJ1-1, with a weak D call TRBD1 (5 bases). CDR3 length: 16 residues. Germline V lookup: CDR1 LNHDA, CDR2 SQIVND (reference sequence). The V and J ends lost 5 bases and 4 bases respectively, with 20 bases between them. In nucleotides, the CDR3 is TGTGCCAGTAGTCCCGGACATCTCGTTAGGAGCACTGAAGCTTTCTTT. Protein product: CASSPGHLVRSTEAFF.

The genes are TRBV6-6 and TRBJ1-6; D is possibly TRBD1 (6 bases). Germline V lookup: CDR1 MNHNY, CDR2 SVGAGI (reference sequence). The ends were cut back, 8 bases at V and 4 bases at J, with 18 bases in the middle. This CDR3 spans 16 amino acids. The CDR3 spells CASLSGVTEYNSPLHF. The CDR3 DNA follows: TGTGCCAGCTTGTCAGGGGTCACGGAATATAATTCACCCCTCCACTTT.

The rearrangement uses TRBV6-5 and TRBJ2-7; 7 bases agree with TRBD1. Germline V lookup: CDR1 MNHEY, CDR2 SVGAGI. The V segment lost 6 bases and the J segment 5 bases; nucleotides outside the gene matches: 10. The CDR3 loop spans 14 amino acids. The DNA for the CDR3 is TGTGCCAGCAGACTCGAGGGGGCTAAGGACGAGCAGTACTTC. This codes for CASRLEGAKDEQYF.

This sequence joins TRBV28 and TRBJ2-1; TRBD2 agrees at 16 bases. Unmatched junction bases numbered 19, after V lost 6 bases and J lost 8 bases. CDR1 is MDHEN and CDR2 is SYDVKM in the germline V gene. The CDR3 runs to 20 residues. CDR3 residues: CASRGQIGTSGRDRPHEQFF. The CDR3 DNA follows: TGTGCCAGCAGGGGACAAATCGGGACTAGCGGGAGGGATAGACCCCATGAGCAGTTCTTC. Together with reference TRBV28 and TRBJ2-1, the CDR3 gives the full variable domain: DVKVTQSSRYLVKRTGEKVFLECVQDMDHENMFWYRQDPGLGLRLIYFSYDVKMKEKGDIPEGYSVSREKKERFSLILESASTNQTSMYLCASRGQIGTSGRDRPHEQFFGPGTRLTVL.

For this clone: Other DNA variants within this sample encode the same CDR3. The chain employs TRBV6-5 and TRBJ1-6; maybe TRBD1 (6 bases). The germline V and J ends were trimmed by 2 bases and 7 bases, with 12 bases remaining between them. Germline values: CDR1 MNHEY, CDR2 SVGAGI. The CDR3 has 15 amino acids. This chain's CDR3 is CASSYETGTNSPLHF. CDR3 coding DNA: TGTGCCAGCAGTTACGAAACAGGGACGAATTCACCCCTCCACTTT.

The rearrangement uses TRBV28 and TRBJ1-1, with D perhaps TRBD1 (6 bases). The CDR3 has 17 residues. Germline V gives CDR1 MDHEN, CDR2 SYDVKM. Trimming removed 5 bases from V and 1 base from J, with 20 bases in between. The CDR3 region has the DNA TGTGCCAGCAGTGGTTCCCGGACAGACAATTCGAACACTGAAGCTTTCTTT. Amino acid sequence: CASSGSRTDNSNTEAFF.

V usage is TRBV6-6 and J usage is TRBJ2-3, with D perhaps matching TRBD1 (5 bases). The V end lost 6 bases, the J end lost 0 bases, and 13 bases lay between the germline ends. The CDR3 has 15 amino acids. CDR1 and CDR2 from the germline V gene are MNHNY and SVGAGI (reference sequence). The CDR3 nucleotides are TGTGCCAGCAGGGGGCTCCACTCTAGCACAGATACGCAGTATTTT. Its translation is CASRGLHSSTDTQYF.

CDR3 sequence reads: CASSLPGQGTDTQYF. CDR3 nucleotide sequence: TGTGCCAGCAGCTTACCCGGACAGGGAACAGATACGCAGTATTTT. V is TRBV7-6 and J is TRBJ2-3, with 8 bases that match TRBD1. Germline V gene sequence: CDR1 SGHVS, CDR2 FNYEAQ. V lost 2 bases to trimming and J lost 3 bases; unmatched junction nucleotides: 4. The CDR3 extends over 15 amino acids.

Written as DNA, the CDR3 is TGTGCCAGCAGTGTGACAGTAGCGAACACCGGGGAGCTGTTTTTT. Translation: CASSVTVANTGELFF. The chain carries TRBV6-1 and TRBJ2-2; perhaps TRBD1 as D (5 bases). The CDR3 spans 15 residues. V lost 4 bases to trimming and J lost 0 bases, with 9 bases between them. The germline V gene has CDR1 MNHNS and CDR2 SASEGT.

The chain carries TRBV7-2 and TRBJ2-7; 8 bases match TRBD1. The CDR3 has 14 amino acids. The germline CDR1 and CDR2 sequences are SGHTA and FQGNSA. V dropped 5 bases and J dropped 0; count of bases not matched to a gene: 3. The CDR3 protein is CASSRDRSSYEQYF. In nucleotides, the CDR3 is TGTGCCAGCAGCAGGGACAGGAGCTCCTACGAGCAGTACTTC.